A selection of T cell receptor beta chains follows, all from one sample in a study of radiotherapy plus CTLA-4 blockade in lung cancer. Measured with immunoSEQ multiplex PCR; TCRdb has only the in-frame clones, and not every one. Here the sample spans around 70,000 clones, around 86% being singletons. The sequencing here drew on peripheral blood, taken from a patient treated with radiotherapy plus ipilimumab. The source is a human donor with non-small cell lung cancer who had a partial response to radiotherapy plus ipilimumab. Both conserved end residues are part of each CDR3. The D gene is left open where the match is weak. Rows may omit the clone size; those that give it use once, few, many or a size class.

V gene: TRBV27; J gene: TRBJ2-5; clone size: NA; D gene: TRBD2; CDR3 protein: CASSLTSGPQETQYF; CDR3 DNA: TGTGCCAGCAGTTTGACTAGCGGGCCTCAAGAGACCCAGTACTTC
V gene: TRBV4-1; J gene: TRBJ1-5; clone size: NA; D gene: TRBD1; CDR3 protein: CASSPIGQGDNQPQHF; CDR3 DNA: TGCGCCAGCAGCCCAATAGGACAGGGGGACAATCAGCCCCAGCATTTT
V gene: TRBV7-9; J gene: TRBJ1-2; clone size: NA; D gene: TRBD1; CDR3 protein: CASSVGQGVGYGYTF; CDR3 DNA: TGTGCCAGCAGCGTTGGACAGGGAGTCGGCTATGGCTACACCTTC
V gene: TRBV6-5; J gene: TRBJ1-1; clone size: NA; D gene: TRBD1; CDR3 protein: CASRRDRVNAEAFF; CDR3 DNA: TGTGCCAGCAGACGGGACAGGGTAAACGCTGAAGCTTTCTTT
V gene: TRBV6-5; J gene: TRBJ2-5; clone size: NA; D gene: NA; CDR3 protein: CASSTQSGQETQYF; CDR3 DNA: TGTGCCAGCAGTACCCAGAGCGGCCAAGAGACCCAGTACTTC
V gene: TRBV15; J gene: TRBJ2-3; clone size: NA; D gene: NA; CDR3 protein: CATNPLGRRTDTQYF; CDR3 DNA: TGTGCCACCAACCCGTTGGGGCGCCGCACAGATACGCAGTATTTT
V gene: TRBV2; J gene: TRBJ1-5; clone size: NA; D gene: NA; CDR3 protein: CASRGDIYSNQPQHF; CDR3 DNA: TGTGCCAGCAGGGGGGACATTTATAGCAATCAGCCCCAGCATTTT
V gene: TRBV6-5; J gene: TRBJ2-7; clone size: NA; D gene: NA; CDR3 protein: CASSSPQGTYEQYF; CDR3 DNA: TGTGCCAGCAGTTCCCCGCAGGGCACCTACGAGCAGTACTTC
V gene: TRBV25-1; J gene: TRBJ2-7; clone size: medium-sized; D gene: TRBD2; CDR3 protein: CASKTSGSYEQYF; CDR3 DNA: TGTGCCAGCAAAACTAGCGGATCCTACGAGCAGTACTTC
V gene: TRBV27; J gene: TRBJ1-5; clone size: few; D gene: TRBD1; CDR3 protein: CASSPRTGPHQPQHF; CDR3 DNA: TGTGCCAGCAGTCCCCGGACAGGGCCCCATCAGCCCCAGCATTTT
V gene: TRBV7-9; J gene: TRBJ1-5; clone size: NA; D gene: NA; CDR3 protein: CASSWAEESVQPQHF; CDR3 DNA: TGTGCCAGCAGCTGGGCGGAGGAAAGCGTTCAGCCCCAGCATTTT
V gene: TRBV7-2; J gene: TRBJ2-5; clone size: NA; D gene: TRBD2; CDR3 protein: CASSLNIAGGQETQYF; CDR3 DNA: TGTGCCAGCAGCTTGAACATCGCGGGGGGGCAAGAGACCCAGTACTTC
V gene: TRBV5-1; J gene: TRBJ2-7; clone size: NA; D gene: TRBD1; CDR3 protein: CASSWPRGTGGDEQYF; CDR3 DNA: TGCGCCAGCAGCTGGCCAAGGGGGACAGGGGGCGACGAGCAGTACTTC
V gene: TRBV6-1; J gene: TRBJ2-1; clone size: NA; D gene: TRBD2; CDR3 protein: CASSDRLAGTYNEQFF; CDR3 DNA: TGTGCCAGCAGTGATAGACTAGCGGGTACCTACAATGAGCAGTTCTTC
V gene: TRBV13; J gene: TRBJ1-1; clone size: NA; D gene: NA; CDR3 protein: CASSLIVSRGGGTEAFF; CDR3 DNA: TGTGCCAGCAGCTTAATAGTCTCGCGGGGAGGGGGGACTGAAGCTTTCTTT